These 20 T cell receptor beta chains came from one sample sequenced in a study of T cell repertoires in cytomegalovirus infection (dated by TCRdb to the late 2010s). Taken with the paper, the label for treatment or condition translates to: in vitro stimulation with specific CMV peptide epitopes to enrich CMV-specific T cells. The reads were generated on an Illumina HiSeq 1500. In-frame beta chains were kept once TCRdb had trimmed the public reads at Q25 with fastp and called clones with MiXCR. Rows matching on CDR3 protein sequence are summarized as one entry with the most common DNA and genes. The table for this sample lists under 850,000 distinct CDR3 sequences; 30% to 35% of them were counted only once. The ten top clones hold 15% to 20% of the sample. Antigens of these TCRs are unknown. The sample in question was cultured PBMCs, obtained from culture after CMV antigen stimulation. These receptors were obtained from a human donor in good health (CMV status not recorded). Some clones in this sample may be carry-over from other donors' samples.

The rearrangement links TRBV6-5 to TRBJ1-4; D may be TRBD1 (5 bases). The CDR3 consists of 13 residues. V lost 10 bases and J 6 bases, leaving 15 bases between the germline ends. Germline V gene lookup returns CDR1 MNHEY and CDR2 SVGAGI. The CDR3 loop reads CATGTQGDEKLFF. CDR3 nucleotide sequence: TGTGCCACTGGGACCCAAGGTGATGAAAAACTGTTTTTT.

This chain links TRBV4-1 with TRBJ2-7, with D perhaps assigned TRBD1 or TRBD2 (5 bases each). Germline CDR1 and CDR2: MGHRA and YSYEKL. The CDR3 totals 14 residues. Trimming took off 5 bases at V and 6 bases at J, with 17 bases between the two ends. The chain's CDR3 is CASSSARGEGEQYF. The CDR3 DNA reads TGCGCCAGCAGCTCCGCGAGGGGAGAAGGCGAGCAGTACTTC.

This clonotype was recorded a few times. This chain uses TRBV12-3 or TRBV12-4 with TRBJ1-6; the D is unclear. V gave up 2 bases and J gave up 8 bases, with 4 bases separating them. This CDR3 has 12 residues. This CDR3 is CASSLKDSPLHF. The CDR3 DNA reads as TGTGCCAGCAGTTTAAAGGATTCACCCCTCCACTTT.

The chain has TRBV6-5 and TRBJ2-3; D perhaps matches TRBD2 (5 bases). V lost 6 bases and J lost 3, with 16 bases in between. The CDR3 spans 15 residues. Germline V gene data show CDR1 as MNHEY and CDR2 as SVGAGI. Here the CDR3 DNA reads TGTGCCAGCAGCCGACTAACAGATTTTACAGATACGCAGTATTTT. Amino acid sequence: CASSRLTDFTDTQYF.

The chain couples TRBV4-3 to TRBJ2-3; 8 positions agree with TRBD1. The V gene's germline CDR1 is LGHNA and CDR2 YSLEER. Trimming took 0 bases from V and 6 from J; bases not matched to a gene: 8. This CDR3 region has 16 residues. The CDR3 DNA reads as TGCGCCAGCAGCCAAGATGGGGCAGGGGGCCTGGATACGCAGTATTTT. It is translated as CASSQDGAGGLDTQYF.

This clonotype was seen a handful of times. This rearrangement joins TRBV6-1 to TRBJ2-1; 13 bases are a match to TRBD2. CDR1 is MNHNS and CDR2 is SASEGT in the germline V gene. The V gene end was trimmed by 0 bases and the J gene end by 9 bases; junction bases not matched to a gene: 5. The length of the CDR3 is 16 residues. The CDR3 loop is CASSEALGLAGFEQFF. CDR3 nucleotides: TGTGCCAGCAGTGAAGCACTGGGACTAGCGGGGTTTGAGCAGTTCTTC.

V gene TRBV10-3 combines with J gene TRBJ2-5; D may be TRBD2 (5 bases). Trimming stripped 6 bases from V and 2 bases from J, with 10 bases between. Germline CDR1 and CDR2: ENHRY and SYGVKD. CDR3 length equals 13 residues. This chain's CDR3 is CAISPTGQETQYF. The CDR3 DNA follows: TGTGCCATCAGCCCGACGGGGCAAGAGACCCAGTACTTC.

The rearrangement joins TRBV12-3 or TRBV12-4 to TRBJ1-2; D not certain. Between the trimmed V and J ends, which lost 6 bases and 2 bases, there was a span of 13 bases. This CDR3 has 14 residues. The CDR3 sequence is CASRPTTGNYGYTF. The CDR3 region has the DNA TGTGCCAGCAGACCCACGACTGGGAACTATGGCTACACCTTC.

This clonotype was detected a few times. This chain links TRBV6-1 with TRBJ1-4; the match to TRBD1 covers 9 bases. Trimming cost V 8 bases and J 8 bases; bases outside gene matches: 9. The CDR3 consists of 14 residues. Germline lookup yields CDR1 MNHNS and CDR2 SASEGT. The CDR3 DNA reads TGTGCCAGCCTGACCGGGACAGGGAGCGAAAAACTGTTTTTT. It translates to CASLTGTGSEKLFF.

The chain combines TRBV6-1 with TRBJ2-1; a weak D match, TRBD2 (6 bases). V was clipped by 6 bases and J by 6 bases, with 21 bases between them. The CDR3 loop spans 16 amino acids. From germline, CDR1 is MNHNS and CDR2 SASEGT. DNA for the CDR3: TGTGCCAGCAGCCGTCCCCTGGCAGCGGGCGTCAATGAGCAGTTCTTC. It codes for CASSRPLAAGVNEQFF.

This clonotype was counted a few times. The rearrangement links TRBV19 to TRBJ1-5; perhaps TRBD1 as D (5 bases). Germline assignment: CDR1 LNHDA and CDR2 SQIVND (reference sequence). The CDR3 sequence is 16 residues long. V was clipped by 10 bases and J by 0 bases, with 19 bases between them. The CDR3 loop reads CATSNTGTISNQPQHF. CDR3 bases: TGTGCCACCTCGAATACAGGAACTATTAGCAATCAGCCCCAGCATTTT. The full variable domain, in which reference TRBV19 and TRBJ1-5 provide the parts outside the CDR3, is DGGITQSPKYLFRKEGQNVTLSCEQNLNHDAMYWYRQDPGQGLRLIYYSQIVNDFQKGDIAEGYSVSREKKESFPLTVTSAQKNPTAFYLCATSNTGTISNQPQHFGDGTRLSIL.

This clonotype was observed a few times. The CDR3 reads CASSFVVSEQFF. Here the CDR3 DNA reads TGTGCCAGCAGCTTCGTAGTCAGTGAGCAGTTCTTC. This chain links TRBV7-8 with TRBJ2-1; D ambiguous. The germline V gene encodes CDR1 SGHVS and CDR2 FQNEAQ. This CDR3 has 12 residues. V was cut by 3 bases and J by 9 bases, with 9 bases left in between.

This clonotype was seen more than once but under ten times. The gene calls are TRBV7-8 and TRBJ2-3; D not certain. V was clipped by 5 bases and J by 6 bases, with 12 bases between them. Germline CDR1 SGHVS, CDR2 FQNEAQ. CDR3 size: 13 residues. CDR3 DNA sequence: TGTGCCAGCAGCACGCTCTCTAGGGATACGCAGTATTTT. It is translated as CASSTLSRDTQYF.

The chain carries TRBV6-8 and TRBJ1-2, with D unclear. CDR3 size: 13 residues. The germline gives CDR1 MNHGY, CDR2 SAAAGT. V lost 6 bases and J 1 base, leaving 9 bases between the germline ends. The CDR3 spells CASRPTLNYGYTF. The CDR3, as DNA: TGTGCCAGCAGGCCAACCCTTAACTATGGCTACACCTTC.

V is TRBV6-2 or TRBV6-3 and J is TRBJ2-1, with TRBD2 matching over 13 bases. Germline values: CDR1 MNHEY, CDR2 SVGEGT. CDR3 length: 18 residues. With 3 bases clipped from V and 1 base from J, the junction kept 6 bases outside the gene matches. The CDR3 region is CASSYTSGRVPSYNEQFF. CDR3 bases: TGTGCCAGCAGTTATACTAGCGGGAGGGTACCTTCCTACAATGAGCAGTTCTTC.

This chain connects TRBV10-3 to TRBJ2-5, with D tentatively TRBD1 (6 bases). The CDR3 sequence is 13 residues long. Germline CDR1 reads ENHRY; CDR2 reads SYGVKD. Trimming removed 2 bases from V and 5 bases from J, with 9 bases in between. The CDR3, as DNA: TGTGCCATCAGTGAGGGGGGCAGGGAGACCCAGTACTTC. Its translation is CAISEGGRETQYF.

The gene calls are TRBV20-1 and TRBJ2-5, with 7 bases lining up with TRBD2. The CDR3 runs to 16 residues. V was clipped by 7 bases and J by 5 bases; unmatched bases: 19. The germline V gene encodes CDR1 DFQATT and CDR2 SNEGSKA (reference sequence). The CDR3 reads CSGTDPGGDYGETQYF. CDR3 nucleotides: TGCAGTGGGACGGACCCGGGGGGAGACTACGGGGAGACCCAGTACTTC.

CDR3 sequence reads: CSASTSGRAREQYF. Here the CDR3 DNA reads TGCAGTGCTTCTACTAGCGGGAGGGCCCGGGAGCAGTACTTC. The gene calls are TRBV20-1 and TRBJ2-7; 13 nucleotides agree with TRBD2. The germline V gene encodes CDR1 DFQATT and CDR2 SNEGSKA (reference sequence). The CDR3 length is 14 residues. After removal of 5 bases from V and 7 bases from J, the junction contained 8 bases not matched to a gene.

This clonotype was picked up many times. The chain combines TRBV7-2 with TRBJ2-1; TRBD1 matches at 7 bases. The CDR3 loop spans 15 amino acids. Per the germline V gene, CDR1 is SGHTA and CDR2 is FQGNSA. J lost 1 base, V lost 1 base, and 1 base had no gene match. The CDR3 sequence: CASSLGRGSYNEQFF. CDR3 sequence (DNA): TGTGCCAGCAGCTTAGGCAGGGGGTCCTACAATGAGCAGTTCTTC.

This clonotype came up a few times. CDR3 coding DNA: TGTGCCAGCCTTAGAGGGGCTAGTATCTATGAGCAGTTCTTC. Protein: CASLRGASIYEQFF. The chain employs TRBV6-1 and TRBJ2-1; possibly TRBD1 or TRBD2 for D (5 bases each). The CDR3 is made up of 14 amino acids. Germline CDR1 and CDR2: MNHNS and SASEGT. Trimming removed 8 bases at V and 8 bases at J, with 19 bases between.